These 20 T cell receptor beta chains came from one sample sequenced in a study of T-cell reconstitution after alpha-beta-depleted transplantation in children. The TCRbeta library was prepared with unique molecular identifiers. MiXCR was run by TCRdb on the PCR reads, yielding one entry per CDR3 protein. In the table there are a few hundred thousand distinct CDR3 sequences, about 17% of which are singletons. The sequences come from PBMCs from the stem cell graft donor, collected from the stem cell graft. Receptors originate from a human donor who donated a stem cell graft to a child with acute lymphoblastic leukemia.

The DNA of the CDR3 is TGTGCCAGCAGCCCCCGACTAGCGGGGTACACAGATACGCAGTATTTT. Amino acid sequence: CASSPRLAGYTDTQYF. The V and J genes are TRBV14 and TRBJ2-3; 11 bases match TRBD2. Germline values: CDR1 SGHDN, CDR2 FVKESK. With 4 bases clipped from V and 2 bases from J, the junction kept 5 bases outside the gene matches. There are 16 residues in the CDR3. Variable domain in full (rest from reference TRBV14 and TRBJ2-3): EAGVTQFPSHSVIEKGQTVTLRCDPISGHDNLYWYRRVMGKEIKFLLHFVKESKQDESGMPNNRFLAERTGGTYSTLKVQPAELEDSGVYFCASSPRLAGYTDTQYFGPGTRLTVL.

This clonotype has only a few counts. The gene calls are TRBV3-1 and TRBJ2-3; 10 bases are shared with TRBD2. Germline trimming cut 2 bases from V and 4 bases from J; bases unmatched to any gene: 6. The germline V gene has CDR1 LGHDT and CDR2 YNNKEL (reference sequence). The CDR3 runs 16 residues. In DNA, the CDR3 is TGTGCCAGCAGCCAACCAAGCGGGAGGGGCCCAGATACGCAGTATTTT. Translating gives CASSQPSGRGPDTQYF.

This clonotype occurred a few times. The rearrangement uses TRBV10-3 and TRBJ2-7; no reliable D call. CDR1 and CDR2 from the germline V gene are ENHRY and SYGVKD. The CDR3 is 14 amino acids. Trimming took 2 bases from V and 2 from J, leaving 10 bases between them. This CDR3 reads CAISEGQEAYEQYF. The DNA of the CDR3 is TGTGCCATCAGTGAGGGGCAGGAAGCCTACGAGCAGTACTTC.

This clonotype was seen more than once but under ten times. The rearrangement uses TRBV5-4 and TRBJ2-1; D remains unclear. This CDR3 contains 17 residues. Germline V gives CDR1 SGHNT, CDR2 YYREEE (reference sequence). Between the trimmed V and J ends, which lost 0 bases and 1 base, there was a span of 14 bases. CDR3 DNA: TGTGCCAGCAGCTTGGGGCTCGGGCAGACGTCCTACAATGAGCAGTTCTTC. Protein sequence: CASSLGLGQTSYNEQFF.

This clonotype has a handful of counts. V and J are TRBV5-4 and TRBJ1-6; D is undetermined. The CDR3 has 13 residues. Germline CDR1 reads SGHNT; CDR2 reads YYREEE (reference sequence). V gave up 3 bases and J gave up 6 bases, with 7 bases separating them. The CDR3 protein is CASSWRGNSPLHF. The CDR3 DNA follows: TGTGCCAGCAGCTGGCGGGGTAATTCACCCCTCCACTTT.

The chain couples TRBV3-1 to TRBJ1-2; D is ambiguous. Per germline, CDR1 LGHDT and CDR2 YNNKEL (reference sequence). With 0 bases removed from V and 5 bases from J, the gap between germline ends came to 16 bases. The CDR3 has 16 residues. This CDR3 is CASSQDNPQEGYGYTF. CDR3 DNA: TGTGCCAGCAGCCAAGATAATCCGCAGGAGGGTTATGGCTACACCTTC.

The V call is TRBV7-2, the J call TRBJ1-5; possibly TRBD1 for D (5 bases). CDR3 length: 15 residues. Germline lookup yields CDR1 SGHTA and CDR2 FQGNSA. Trimming pared 9 bases from V and 2 bases from J, leaving 17 bases between. In nucleotides, the CDR3 is TGTGCCAGTACCCCGGGGGGAGGGCGCAATCAGCCCCAGCATTTT. It specifies CASTPGGGRNQPQHF.

This clonotype was observed a handful of times. The genes are TRBV20-1 and TRBJ2-7, with a possible D match to TRBD1 (6 bases). The CDR3 extends over 11 amino acids. Germline values: CDR1 DFQATT, CDR2 SNEGSKA (reference sequence). V lost 5 bases to trimming and J lost 9 bases, with 14 bases between them. CDR3 nucleotides: TGCAGTGCTGAACAGGGCCCTATGCAGTACTTC. Its protein is CSAEQGPMQYF.

The chain carries TRBV12-3 or TRBV12-4 and TRBJ2-1; 7 bases match TRBD2. V lost 3 bases, J lost 4 bases, and 15 bases stayed unmatched. The CDR3 spans 18 residues. The CDR3 DNA is TGTGCCAGCAGTTTTGGTAGTTCGGCGGGAGTCAGGTACAATGAGCAGTTCTTC. Its translation: CASSFGSSAGVRYNEQFF.

This clonotype has more than one count but fewer than ten. The rearrangement links TRBV4-1 to TRBJ2-1; D is unresolved. Germline V gene lookup returns CDR1 MGHRA and CDR2 YSYEKL. Trimming stripped 0 bases from V and 2 bases from J, with 8 bases between. The CDR3 sequence is 15 residues long. The CDR3 nucleotides are TGCGCCAGCAGCCAAGATTCCTCAGCCTACAATGAGCAGTTCTTC. Translating gives CASSQDSSAYNEQFF.

The table lists this clonotype with many counts. V gene TRBV9 combines with J gene TRBJ2-1; no reliable D call. V was trimmed by 5 bases and J by 6 bases, leaving 6 bases between them. The V gene's germline CDR1 is SGDLS and CDR2 YYNGEE. This CDR3 is built from 11 residues. The CDR3: CASSGVNEQFF. DNA for the CDR3: TGTGCCAGCAGTGGGGTCAATGAGCAGTTCTTC.

This chain uses TRBV27 with TRBJ1-2; D ambiguous. Germline V CDR1 and CDR2: MNHEY, SMNVEV (reference sequence). The CDR3 has 16 residues. V was clipped by 1 base and J by 4 bases, with 16 bases between them. The CDR3 here is CASSLWGLSPFYGYTF. The CDR3 bases are TGTGCCAGCAGTTTATGGGGTTTAAGTCCCTTCTATGGCTACACCTTC.

This clonotype was detected a few times. The chain links TRBV18 to TRBJ2-1; 11 bases are a match to TRBD2. With V trimmed by 8 bases and J by 0 bases, 15 bases remained unmatched. Germline V lookup: CDR1 KGHSH, CDR2 LQKENI. The CDR3 loop spans 19 amino acids. As DNA, the CDR3 is TGTGCCAGCCTAACAACTAGCGGGAGTTCTTTTCTCTCCTACAATGAGCAGTTCTTC. It yields the protein CASLTTSGSSFLSYNEQFF.

In its sample, this clonotype was seen many times. The chain joins TRBV6-2 or TRBV6-3 to TRBJ2-4; D gene ambiguous. CDR3 length: 14 amino acids. The V end was cut by 0 bases, the J end by 4 bases, with 7 bases between. CDR1 and CDR2 from the germline V gene are MNHEY and SVGEGT. In DNA, the CDR3 is TGTGCCAGCAGTTACTCGGGCAGTAAAAACATTCAGTACTTC. Its protein product is CASSYSGSKNIQYF.

In this sample, this clonotype turned up a few times. The chain is built from TRBV5-1 and TRBJ1-5, with D hard to call. Trimming left V 4 bases short and J 11 bases short, with 19 bases between. The CDR3 has 14 residues. From germline, CDR1 is SGHRS and CDR2 YFSETQ. The CDR3 is CASSQQPADRTQHF. The CDR3 coding sequence is TGCGCCAGCAGCCAACAACCGGCGGACCGGACCCAGCATTTT.

This clonotype was counted between two and nine times. The V and J genes are TRBV7-8 and TRBJ2-1, with 10 bases aligning to TRBD1. CDR1 SGHVS and CDR2 FQNEAQ come from the germline V gene. V lost 8 bases, J lost 3 bases, and 7 bases stayed unmatched. CDR3 length: 15 residues. CDR3 in amino acids: CASDTRDRGYNEQFF. Written as DNA, the CDR3 is TGTGCCAGCGACACACGGGACAGGGGCTACAATGAGCAGTTCTTC.

This clonotype came up a few times. This chain uses TRBV5-1 with TRBJ2-3; 7 bases agree with TRBD1. Trimming took 5 bases from V and 3 from J; bases not matched to a gene: 6. This CDR3 has 14 residues. Germline assignment: CDR1 SGHRS and CDR2 YFSETQ. CDR3 loop: CASRLGGRTDTQYF. In DNA, the CDR3 is TGCGCCAGCAGGTTAGGGGGCAGAACAGATACGCAGTATTTT.

CDR3 in amino acids: CASSPTLGGISNEQFF. Here the CDR3 DNA reads TGCGCCAGCAGCCCCACCCTCGGAGGGATAAGCAATGAGCAGTTCTTC. This chain connects TRBV5-1 to TRBJ2-1; D is possibly TRBD2 (6 bases). Germline values: CDR1 SGHRS, CDR2 YFSETQ. The CDR3 is made up of 16 amino acids. Trimming shortened V by 4 bases and J by 6 bases, and 20 bases separated the two germline ends.

This chain connects TRBV30 to TRBJ2-1; no definite D call. Germline CDR1 and CDR2: GTSNPN and SVGIG (reference sequence). V lost 1 base and J 0 bases, leaving 4 bases between the germline ends. CDR3 size: 13 residues. The chain's CDR3 is CAWSGFSYNEQFF. The DNA for the CDR3 is TGTGCCTGGAGTGGCTTCTCCTACAATGAGCAGTTCTTC.

Ten or more counts support this clonotype. The J gene is TRBJ2-5, the V gene TRBV12-3 or TRBV12-4; D assignment may be TRBD1 or TRBD2 (5 bases each). V lost 6 bases, J lost 7 bases, and 15 bases lay in between. The CDR3 runs 13 residues. CDR3 region: CASSEDGGGTQYF. The CDR3 DNA follows: TGTGCCAGCAGCGAGGACGGTGGGGGGACCCAGTACTTC.